This TCR beta chain emerged from a study of blood T cell repertoires in COVID-19. Looking at the study overall: Material from acute and convalescent COVID-19 was sourced from the United States, Italy and Spain.

The CDR3 length is 13 residues. Germline V gene sequence: CDR1 SNHLY, CDR2 FYNNEI. Trimming stripped 3 bases from V and 1 base from J, with 6 bases between. How the authors handled the data: Reference gene primers were amplified, and this amplification served to estimate nucleated cell counts. Clones were read by immunoSEQ multiplex PCR, and TCRdb kept only the in-frame ones, dropping some. D and trimming come from the DNA, and the V and J calls and clone size come from that table. Of 100,000 or so clones listed, around 87% are singletons. Sequencing was carried out using peripheral blood. The source is a woman aged 25 to 45 with acute or convalescent COVID-19. The chain couples TRBV2 to TRBJ1-1; D gene ambiguous. This CDR3 reads CASSEEQNTEAFF. In DNA form, the CDR3 reads TGTGCCAGCAGTGAGGAGCAGAACACTGAAGCTTTCTTT. Full variable domain (rest looked up from reference TRBV2 and TRBJ1-1): EPEVTQTPSHQVTQMGQEVILRCVPISNHLYFYWYRQILGQKVEFLVSFYNNEISEKSEIFDDQFSVERPDGSNFTLKIRSTKLEDSAMYFCASSEEQNTEAFFGQGTRLTVV.